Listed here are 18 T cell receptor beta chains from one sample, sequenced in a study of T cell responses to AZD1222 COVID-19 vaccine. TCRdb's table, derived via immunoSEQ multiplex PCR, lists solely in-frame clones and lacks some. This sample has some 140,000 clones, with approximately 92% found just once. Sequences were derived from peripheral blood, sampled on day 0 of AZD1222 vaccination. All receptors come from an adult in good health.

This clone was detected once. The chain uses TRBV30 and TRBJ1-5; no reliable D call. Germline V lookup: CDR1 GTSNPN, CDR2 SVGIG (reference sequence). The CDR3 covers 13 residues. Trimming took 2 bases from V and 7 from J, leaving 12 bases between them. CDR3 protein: CAWSREEGQPQHF. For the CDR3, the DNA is TGTGCCTGGAGTCGGGAGGAAGGGCAGCCCCAGCATTTT.

The CDR3 nucleotides read TGTGCCAGCAGCGAGGGTCGGGAGCTCACAGATACGCAGTATTTT. Protein product: CASSEGRELTDTQYF. This sequence joins TRBV6-6 and TRBJ2-3; perhaps TRBD2 as D (6 bases). The CDR3 has 15 residues. Trimming removed 6 bases at V and 2 bases at J, with 15 bases between. Germline loops: CDR1 MNHNY, CDR2 SVGAGI (reference sequence).

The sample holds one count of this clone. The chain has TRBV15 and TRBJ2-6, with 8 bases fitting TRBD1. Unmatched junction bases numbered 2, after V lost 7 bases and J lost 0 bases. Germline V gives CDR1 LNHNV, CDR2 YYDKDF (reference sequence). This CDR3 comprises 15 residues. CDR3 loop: CATKTGASGANVLTF. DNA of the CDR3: TGTGCCACCAAGACAGGGGCCTCTGGGGCCAACGTCCTGACTTTC.

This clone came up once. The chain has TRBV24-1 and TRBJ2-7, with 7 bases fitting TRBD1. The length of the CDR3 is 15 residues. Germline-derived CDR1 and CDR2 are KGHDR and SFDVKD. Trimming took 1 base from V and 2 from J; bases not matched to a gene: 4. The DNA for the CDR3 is TGTGCCACCAGTGATTTCAGGGGGTCTCCCTACGAGCAGTACTTC. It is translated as CATSDFRGSPYEQYF.

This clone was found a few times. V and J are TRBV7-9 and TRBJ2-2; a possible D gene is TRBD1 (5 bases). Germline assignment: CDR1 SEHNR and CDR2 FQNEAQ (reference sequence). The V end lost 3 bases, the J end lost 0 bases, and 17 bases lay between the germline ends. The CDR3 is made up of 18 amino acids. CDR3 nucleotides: TGTGCCAGCAGCTTCCGGCAGGGCGCCCCCGCGAACACCGGGGAGCTGTTTTTT. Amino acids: CASSFRQGAPANTGELFF.

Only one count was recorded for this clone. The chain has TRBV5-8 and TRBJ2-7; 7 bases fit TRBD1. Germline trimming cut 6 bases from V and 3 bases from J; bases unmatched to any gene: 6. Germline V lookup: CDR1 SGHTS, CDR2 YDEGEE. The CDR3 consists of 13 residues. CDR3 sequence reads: CASTLRDSYEQYF. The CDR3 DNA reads TGTGCCAGCACCCTCCGGGACAGCTACGAGCAGTACTTC.

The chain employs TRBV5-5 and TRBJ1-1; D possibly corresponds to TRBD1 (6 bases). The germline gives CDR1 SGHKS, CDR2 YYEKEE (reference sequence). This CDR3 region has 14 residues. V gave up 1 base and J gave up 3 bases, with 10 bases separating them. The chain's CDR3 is CASSLTGSYTEAFF. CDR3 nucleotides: TGTGCCAGCAGCTTGACAGGGAGCTACACTGAAGCTTTCTTT.

The CDR3 region is CASSPLLRDNEQFF. The DNA for the CDR3 is TGCGCCAGCAGCCCACTACTAAGGGACAATGAGCAGTTCTTC. This sequence joins TRBV4-1 and TRBJ2-1; D not resolved. Deletions cut 4 bases from V and 5 bases from J, with 12 bases between. The CDR3 totals 14 residues. The germline gives CDR1 MGHRA, CDR2 YSYEKL.

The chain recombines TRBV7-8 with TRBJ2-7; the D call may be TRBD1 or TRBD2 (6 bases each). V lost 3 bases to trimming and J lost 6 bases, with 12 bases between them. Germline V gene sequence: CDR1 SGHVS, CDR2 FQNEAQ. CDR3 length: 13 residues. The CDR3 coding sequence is TGTGCCAGCAGCTTTCGGGGGCCCATCGAGCAGTACTTC. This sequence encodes CASSFRGPIEQYF. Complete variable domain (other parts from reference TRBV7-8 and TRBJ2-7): GAGVSQSPRYKVAKRGQDVALRCDPISGHVSLFWYQQALGQGPEFLTYFQNEAQLDKSGLPSDRFFAERPEGSVSTLKIQRTQQEDSAVYLCASSFRGPIEQYFGPGTRLTVT.

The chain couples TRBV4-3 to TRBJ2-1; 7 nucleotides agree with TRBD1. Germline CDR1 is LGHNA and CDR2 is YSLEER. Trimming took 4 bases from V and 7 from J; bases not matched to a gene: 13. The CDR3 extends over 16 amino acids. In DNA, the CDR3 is TGCGCCAGCAGCCCCGCTACGAATACAGGGGTAAATGAGCAGTTCTTC. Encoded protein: CASSPATNTGVNEQFF.

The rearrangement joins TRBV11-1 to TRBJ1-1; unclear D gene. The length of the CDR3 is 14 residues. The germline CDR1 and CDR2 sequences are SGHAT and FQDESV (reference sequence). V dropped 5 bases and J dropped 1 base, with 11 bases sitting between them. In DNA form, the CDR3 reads TGTGCCAGCAGCCGAAATACCGCGAACACTGAAGCTTTCTTT. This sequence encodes CASSRNTANTEAFF.

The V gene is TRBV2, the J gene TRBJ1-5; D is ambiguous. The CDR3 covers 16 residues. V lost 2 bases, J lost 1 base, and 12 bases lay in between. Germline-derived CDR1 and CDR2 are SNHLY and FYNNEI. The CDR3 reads CASSELRRASNQPQHF. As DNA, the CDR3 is TGTGCCAGCAGTGAACTGAGGAGAGCCAGCAATCAGCCCCAGCATTTT.

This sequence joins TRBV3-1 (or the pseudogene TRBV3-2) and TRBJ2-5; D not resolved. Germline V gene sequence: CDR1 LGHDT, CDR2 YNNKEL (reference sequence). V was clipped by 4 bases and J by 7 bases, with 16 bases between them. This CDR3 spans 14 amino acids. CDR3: CASSPLEFAGTQYF. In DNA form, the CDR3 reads TGTGCCAGCAGCCCCCTGGAGTTTGCTGGGACCCAGTACTTC.

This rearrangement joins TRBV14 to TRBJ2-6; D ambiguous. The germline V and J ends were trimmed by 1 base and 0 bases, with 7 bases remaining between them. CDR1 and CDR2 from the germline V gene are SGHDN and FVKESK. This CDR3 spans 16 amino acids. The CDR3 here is CASSQGALSGANVLTF. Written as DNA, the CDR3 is TGTGCCAGCAGCCAAGGGGCCCTCTCTGGGGCCAACGTCCTGACTTTC.

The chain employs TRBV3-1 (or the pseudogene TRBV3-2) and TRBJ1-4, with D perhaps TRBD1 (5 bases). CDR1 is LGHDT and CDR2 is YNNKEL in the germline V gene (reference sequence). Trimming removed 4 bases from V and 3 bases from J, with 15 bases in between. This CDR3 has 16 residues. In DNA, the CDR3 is TGTGCCAGCAGCCGGGGCTCGGGCTCTGCTAATGAAAAACTGTTTTTT. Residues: CASSRGSGSANEKLFF.

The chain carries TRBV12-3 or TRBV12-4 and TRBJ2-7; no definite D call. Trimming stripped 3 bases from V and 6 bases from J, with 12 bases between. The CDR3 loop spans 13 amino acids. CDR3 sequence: CASSFQLLLEQYF. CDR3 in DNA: TGTGCCAGCAGTTTTCAGTTACTCCTCGAGCAGTACTTC.

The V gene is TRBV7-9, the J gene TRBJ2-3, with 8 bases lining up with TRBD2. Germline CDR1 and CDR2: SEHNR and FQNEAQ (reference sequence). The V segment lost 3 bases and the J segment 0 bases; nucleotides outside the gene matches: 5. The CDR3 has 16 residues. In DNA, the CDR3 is TGTGCCAGCAGCTTCGTTAGCGGGGTTAGCACAGATACGCAGTATTTT. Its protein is CASSFVSGVSTDTQYF. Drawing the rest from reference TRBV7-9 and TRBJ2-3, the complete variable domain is DTGVSQNPRHKITKRGQNVTFRCDPISEHNRLYWYRQTLGQGPEFLTYFQNEAQLEKSRLLSDRFSAERPKGSFSTLEIQRTEQGDSAMYLCASSFVSGVSTDTQYFGPGTRLTVL.

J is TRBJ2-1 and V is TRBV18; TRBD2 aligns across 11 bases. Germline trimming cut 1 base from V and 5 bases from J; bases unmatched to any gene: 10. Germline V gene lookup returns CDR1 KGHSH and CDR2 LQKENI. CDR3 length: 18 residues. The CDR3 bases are TGTGCCAGCTCACCACGGTTTGGCGGGGGACTAGCGGACAATGAGCAGTTCTTC. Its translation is CASSPRFGGGLADNEQFF.